This TCR beta chain was sequenced during a study of graft-versus-host responses after intestinal transplantation. On this clone: Its target is unknown.

CDR1 SEHNR and CDR2 FQNEAQ come from the germline V gene (reference sequence). Trimming stripped 2 bases from V and 7 bases from J, with 11 bases between. CDR3 length: 14 residues. Some clones are missing from TCRdb's copy, which holds only in-frame ones; the method was immunoSEQ multiplex PCR. The repertoire has tens of thousands of clones, around 90% of them found once; the top ten carry about 0.3%. Study-level points and caveats: Patients who carried graft-donor T cell macrochimerism also had high graft-versus-host to host-versus-graft clonal ratios in their allografts.

The chain employs TRBV7-9 and TRBJ1-4; D uncertain. The clonotype was recovered from a human donor who received an intestinal transplant. Source: unstimulated CD4+ T cells sorted from spleen or lymph node cells, taken before intestinal transplant. This CDR3 is CASSLLRLGEKLFF. The CDR3, as DNA: TGTGCCAGCAGCTTATTGAGACTTGGTGAAAAACTGTTTTTT.